The 20 T cell receptor beta chains presented below share a single source sample, sequenced in a study of blood T cell repertoires in COVID-19. Sequencing was performed with immunoSEQ multiplex PCR; in TCRdb, only in-frame clones are kept and a portion is missing. The table lists more than 150,000 clones, roughly nine tenths of them singletons. Sequencing was performed on peripheral blood. These receptors were collected from a man in his 70s with active or convalescent COVID-19.

The chain carries TRBV3-1 (or the pseudogene TRBV3-2) and TRBJ1-1; D unresolved. The V and J ends lost 1 base and 7 bases respectively, with 13 bases between them. The length of the CDR3 is 14 residues. Germline CDR1 and CDR2: LGHDT and YNNKEL (reference sequence). The CDR3 bases are TGTGCCAGCAGCCAAGTAGGCCGACGACTTGAAGCTTTCTTT. This encodes CASSQVGRRLEAFF.

This clone was detected once. V usage is TRBV25-1 and J usage is TRBJ1-3, with 9 bases identical to TRBD1. Trimming cost V 5 bases and J 1 base; bases outside gene matches: 6. Germline CDR1 reads MGHDK; CDR2 reads SYGVNS. The CDR3 has 16 residues. This CDR3 reads CASSPQGARSGNTIYF. CDR3 in DNA: TGTGCCAGCAGTCCACAGGGGGCGCGGTCTGGAAACACCATATATTTT.

The rearrangement uses TRBV21-1 and TRBJ1-5. TRBV21-1 is reported as a pseudogene. The CDR3 runs to 16 residues. In DNA form, the CDR3 reads TGTGCCAGCAGCTTACCCGCCCGGGATAGCAATCAGCCCCAGCATTTT. Protein sequence: CASSLPARDSNQPQHF.

The rearrangement joins TRBV5-1 to TRBJ1-4; D ambiguous. The CDR3 is 12 amino acids. Germline V CDR1 and CDR2: SGHRS, YFSETQ. Trimming removed 1 base from V and 8 bases from J, with 6 bases in between. CDR3 coding DNA: TGCGCCAGCAGCTTGAGCGGAGAAAAACTGTTTTTT. Amino acids: CASSLSGEKLFF.

The chain employs TRBV7-8 and TRBJ1-5; 7 positions match TRBD1. The CDR3 has 17 residues. The V segment lost 5 bases and the J segment 1 base; nucleotides outside the gene matches: 11. Germline V gives CDR1 SGHVS, CDR2 FQNEAQ. The CDR3 nucleotides are TGTGCCAGCAGCACCGGGACAGTCCCGGGCAGCAATCAGCCCCAGCATTTT. Residues: CASSTGTVPGSNQPQHF. Using reference TRBV7-8 and TRBJ1-5 for the parts outside the CDR3, the full variable domain is GAGVSQSPRYKVAKRGQDVALRCDPISGHVSLFWYQQALGQGPEFLTYFQNEAQLDKSGLPSDRFFAERPEGSVSTLKIQRTQQEDSAVYLCASSTGTVPGSNQPQHFGDGTRLSIL.

The chain couples TRBV6-6 to TRBJ2-1; D is uncertain. In germline, CDR1 is MNHNY, CDR2 SVGAGI (reference sequence). V lost 6 bases and J lost 7, with 10 bases in between. The CDR3 is 12 amino acids. DNA of the CDR3: TGTGCCAGCAGCTCCCCCCGGAATGAGCAGTTCTTC. It translates to CASSSPRNEQFF.

The genes are TRBV19 and TRBJ1-5; perhaps TRBD1 as D (5 bases). This CDR3 has 15 amino acids. CDR1 is LNHDA, CDR2 SQIVND, per germline (reference sequence). Trimming pared 9 bases from V and 0 bases from J, leaving 15 bases between. CDR3 in DNA: TGTGCCAGCGGGCGGGGGTTTAATAGCAATCAGCCCCAGCATTTT. Amino acids: CASGRGFNSNQPQHF.

The genes are TRBV28 and TRBJ1-3; 7 bases are a match to TRBD1. V was pared by 9 bases and J by 0 bases, with 8 bases of the junction left unmatched. CDR3 length equals 15 residues. CDR1 is MDHEN, CDR2 SYDVKM, per germline. Here the CDR3 reads CASINRGPSGNTIYF. The CDR3 nucleotides read TGTGCCAGTATCAACAGGGGTCCCTCTGGAAACACCATATATTTT.

The CDR3 nucleotides are TGTGCCAGCAGTTACTCAGCCCCAGATACGCAGTATTTT. This sequence encodes CASSYSAPDTQYF. The chain has TRBV6-6 and TRBJ2-3; D is undetermined. The V gene's germline CDR1 is MNHNY and CDR2 SVGAGI (reference sequence). The CDR3 has 13 residues. V lost 0 bases and J lost 4, with 5 bases in between.

The chain carries TRBV19 and TRBJ2-7; D ambiguous. From germline, CDR1 is LNHDA and CDR2 SQIVND (reference sequence). Trimming took 4 bases from V and 3 from J, leaving 7 bases between them. The CDR3 extends over 12 amino acids. In DNA, the CDR3 is TGTGCCAGTAGTAACACAATCTACGAGCAGTACTTC. Translation gives CASSNTIYEQYF.

This chain connects TRBV27 to TRBJ2-7; TRBD1 agrees at 7 bases. CDR1 MNHEY and CDR2 SMNVEV come from the germline V gene (reference sequence). V dropped 6 bases and J dropped 2; count of bases not matched to a gene: 10. The CDR3 runs to 15 residues. CDR3 sequence (DNA): TGTGCCAGCAGCCGACTCGACAGGGTTACCTACGAGCAGTACTTC. It codes for CASSRLDRVTYEQYF.

This chain joins TRBV7-9 and TRBJ2-5; weak D call: TRBD1 (6 bases). CDR3 size: 14 residues. Trimming left V 0 bases short and J 5 bases short, with 10 bases between. CDR1 SEHNR and CDR2 FQNEAQ come from the germline V gene (reference sequence). Here the CDR3 DNA reads TGTGCCAGCAGCTTAGCCGCAGGGGTGGAGACCCAGTACTTC. This sequence encodes CASSLAAGVETQYF. The whole variable domain, remainder taken from reference TRBV7-9 and TRBJ2-5, is DTGVSQNPRHKITKRGQNVTFRCDPISEHNRLYWYRQTLGQGPEFLTYFQNEAQLEKSRLLSDRFSAERPKGSFSTLEIQRTEQGDSAMYLCASSLAAGVETQYFGPGTRLLVL.

J is TRBJ1-5 and V is TRBV3-1 (or the pseudogene TRBV3-2); TRBD1 matches at 7 bases. Per the germline V gene, CDR1 is LGHDT and CDR2 is YNNKEL (reference sequence). V shed 4 bases and J 0 bases; nucleotides not matched to a gene: 6. The CDR3 runs to 16 residues. For the CDR3, the DNA is TGTGCCAGCAGCCCGGGGACAGCCGATAGCAATCAGCCCCAGCATTTT. It specifies CASSPGTADSNQPQHF.

The chain carries TRBV28 and TRBJ2-7, with 8 bases fitting TRBD2. The CDR3 contains 14 residues. The germline V gene has CDR1 MDHEN and CDR2 SYDVKM. V lost 5 bases to trimming and J lost 4 bases; unmatched junction nucleotides: 7. The CDR3 DNA follows: TGTGCCAGCAGTCCTCGGGGGGGTGGGTACGAGCAGTACTTC. Translated, it gives CASSPRGGGYEQYF.

This rearrangement joins TRBV28 to TRBJ1-2, with D possibly matching TRBD1 (5 bases). This CDR3 spans 12 amino acids. Germline V gives CDR1 MDHEN, CDR2 SYDVKM. V dropped 6 bases and J dropped 10 bases, with 15 bases sitting between them. CDR3 protein: CASSWGEGFYTF. The CDR3 DNA follows: TGTGCCAGCAGCTGGGGGGAGGGATTCTACACCTTC.

The CDR3 loop reads CASSPRAVGGDTQYF. CDR3 coding DNA: TGTGCCAGCAGCCCACGGGCGGTGGGGGGGGATACGCAGTATTTT. J is TRBJ2-3 and V is TRBV9, with 7 bases that match TRBD2. The CDR3 length is 15 residues. The V segment lost 4 bases and the J segment 6 bases; nucleotides outside the gene matches: 11. The germline V gene has CDR1 SGDLS and CDR2 YYNGEE.

This chain links TRBV6-2 or TRBV6-3 with TRBJ2-1, with D possibly being TRBD1 (6 bases). V was cut by 5 bases and J by 0 bases, with 14 bases left in between. Germline loops: CDR1 MNHEY, CDR2 SVGEGT. This CDR3 is 16 amino acids long. The CDR3 region is CASSARDIRSYNEQFF. Here the CDR3 DNA reads TGTGCCAGCAGTGCTCGGGACATTCGCTCCTACAATGAGCAGTTCTTC.

The V gene is TRBV16, the J gene TRBJ1-6; maybe TRBD1 (6 bases). Deletions cut 4 bases from V and 10 bases from J, with 20 bases between. There are 16 residues in the CDR3. CDR1 is KGHSY and CDR2 is FQNENV in the germline V gene. The chain's CDR3 is CASSRTQGGLGSPLHF. The CDR3 DNA sequence: TGTGCCAGCAGCCGCACACAGGGAGGGCTTGGGTCACCCCTCCACTTT.

The CDR3 reads CASSFMIGETQYF. DNA for the CDR3: TGTGCCAGCAGCTTTATGATCGGGGAGACCCAGTACTTC. This rearrangement joins TRBV7-7 to TRBJ2-5, with no clear D. CDR3 length: 13 amino acids. V lost 3 bases, J lost 5 bases, and 10 bases lay in between. Germline V gene sequence: CDR1 SSHAT, CDR2 FNYEAQ (reference sequence).

The chain employs TRBV19 and TRBJ2-2; weak D call: TRBD2 (6 bases). In germline, CDR1 is LNHDA, CDR2 SQIVND (reference sequence). The length of the CDR3 is 12 residues. The germline V and J ends were trimmed by 11 bases and 5 bases, with 12 bases remaining between them. CDR3 in DNA: TGTGCCGGAGCGGGCTTGACCGGGGAGCTGTTTTTT. Its protein is CAGAGLTGELFF. The variable domain in full, with the rest retrieved from reference TRBV19 and TRBJ2-2, is DGGITQSPKYLFRKEGQNVTLSCEQNLNHDAMYWYRQDPGQGLRLIYYSQIVNDFQKGDIAEGYSVSREKKESFPLTVTSAQKNPTAFYLCAGAGLTGELFFGEGSRLTVL.